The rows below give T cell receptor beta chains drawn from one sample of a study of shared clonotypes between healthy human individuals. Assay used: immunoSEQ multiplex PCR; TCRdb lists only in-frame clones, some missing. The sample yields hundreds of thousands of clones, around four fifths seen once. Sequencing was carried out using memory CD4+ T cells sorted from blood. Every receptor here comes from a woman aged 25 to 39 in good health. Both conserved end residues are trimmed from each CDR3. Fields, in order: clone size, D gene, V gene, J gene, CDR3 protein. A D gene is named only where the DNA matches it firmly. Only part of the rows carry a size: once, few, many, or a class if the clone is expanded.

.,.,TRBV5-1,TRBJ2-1,ASSFRQAAGNEQF
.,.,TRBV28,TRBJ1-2,ASRAGRDYGYT
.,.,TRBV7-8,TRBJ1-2,ASSLSGHNYGYT
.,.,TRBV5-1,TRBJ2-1,ASSLASSSYNEQF
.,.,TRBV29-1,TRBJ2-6,SVLGVGANVLT
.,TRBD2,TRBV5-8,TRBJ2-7,ASSTLAGGSYEQY
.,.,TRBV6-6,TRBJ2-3,ASSKPLDDGTQY
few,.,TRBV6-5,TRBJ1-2,ASSYWDGRGGVGYT
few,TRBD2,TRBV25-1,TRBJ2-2,ASSGTTSWHGELF
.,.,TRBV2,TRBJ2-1,ASSQQGAGLASEQF
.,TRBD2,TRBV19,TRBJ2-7,ASSIGTSGSYEQY
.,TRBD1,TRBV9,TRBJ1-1,ASSVGAGGTDRAF
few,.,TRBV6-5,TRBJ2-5,ASSATGGGTQY
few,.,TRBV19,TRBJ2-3,ASSIGGTADTQY
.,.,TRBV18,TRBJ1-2,ASSPYDYGYT
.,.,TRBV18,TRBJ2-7,ASSPQAGRTYEQY
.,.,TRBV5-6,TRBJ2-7,ASSFNWGYEQY
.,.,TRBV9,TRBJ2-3,ASSVATLGVPDTQY
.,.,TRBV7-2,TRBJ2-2,ASSSRVAPGGELF
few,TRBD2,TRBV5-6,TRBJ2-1,ASSLFGLAGNNEQF
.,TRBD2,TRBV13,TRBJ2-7,ASSSTSGYEQY
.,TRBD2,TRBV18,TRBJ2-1,ASSPPGGVNEQF